This T cell receptor (beta chain) was sequenced for a study of response to subunit inactivated influenza vaccine. MiXCR, applied by TCRdb to the RT-PCR reads, yields one record per CDR3 protein. The sample has 200,000 to 300,000 distinct CDR3 sequences; 9% to 15% are singletons. This clonotype was detected a few times. What it recognizes is unknown. Whole-study results and caveats: Researchers suggested that each seasonal influenza vaccination recruits few new T cells.

The specimen was non-naive T cells sorted from PBMCs, collected 14 days before vaccination. The receptor was derived from a man aged 50 to 59 who received an inactivated influenza vaccine.

This chain's CDR3 is CAWSVTGGVSTDTQYF. The CDR3 coding sequence is TGTGCCTGGAGTGTAACAGGGGGTGTGAGCACAGATACGCAGTATTTT. The V call is TRBV30, the J call TRBJ2-3; 8 bases map to TRBD1. Germline V lookup: CDR1 GTSNPN, CDR2 SVGIG (reference sequence). The V and J ends lost 0 bases and 0 bases, in that order; junction bases with no gene match: 5. The CDR3 spans 16 residues.